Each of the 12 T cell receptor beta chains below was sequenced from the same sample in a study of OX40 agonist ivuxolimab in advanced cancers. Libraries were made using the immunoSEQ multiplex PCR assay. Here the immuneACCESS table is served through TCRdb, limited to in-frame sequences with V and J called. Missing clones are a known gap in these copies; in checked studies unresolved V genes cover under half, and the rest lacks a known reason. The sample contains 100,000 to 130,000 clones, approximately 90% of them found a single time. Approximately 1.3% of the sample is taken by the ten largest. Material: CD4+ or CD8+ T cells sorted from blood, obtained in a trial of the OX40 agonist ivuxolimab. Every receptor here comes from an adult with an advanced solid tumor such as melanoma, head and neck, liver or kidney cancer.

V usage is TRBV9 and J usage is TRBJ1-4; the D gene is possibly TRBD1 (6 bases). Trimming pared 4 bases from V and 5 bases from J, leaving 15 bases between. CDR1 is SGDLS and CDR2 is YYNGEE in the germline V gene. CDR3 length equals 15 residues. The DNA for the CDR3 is TGTGCCAGCAGCTCAGGGGCCATCGCCAATGAAAAACTGTTTTTT. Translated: CASSSGAIANEKLFF. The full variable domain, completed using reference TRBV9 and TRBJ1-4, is DSGVTQTPKHLITATGQRVTLRCSPRSGDLSVYWYQQSLDQGLQFLIQYYNGEERAKGNILERFSAQQFPDLHSELNLSSLELGDSALYFCASSSGAIANEKLFFGSGTQLSVL.

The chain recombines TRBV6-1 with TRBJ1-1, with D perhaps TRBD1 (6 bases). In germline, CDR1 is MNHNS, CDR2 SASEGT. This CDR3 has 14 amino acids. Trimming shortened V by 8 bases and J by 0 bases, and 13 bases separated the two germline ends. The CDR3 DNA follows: TGTGCCAGCGCGAGAGACAGGATGAACACTGAAGCTTTCTTT. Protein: CASARDRMNTEAFF.

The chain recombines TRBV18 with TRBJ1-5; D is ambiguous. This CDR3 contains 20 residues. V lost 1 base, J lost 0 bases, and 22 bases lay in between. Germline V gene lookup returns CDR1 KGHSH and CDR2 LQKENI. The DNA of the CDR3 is TGTGCCAGCTCACCACGCGCTGGGAGGGTCCCCAATCCTAGCAATCAGCCCCAGCATTTT. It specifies CASSPRAGRVPNPSNQPQHF.

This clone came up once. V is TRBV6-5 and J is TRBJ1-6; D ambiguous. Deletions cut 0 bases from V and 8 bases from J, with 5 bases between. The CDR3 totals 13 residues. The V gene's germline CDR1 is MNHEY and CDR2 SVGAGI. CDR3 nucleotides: TGTGCCAGCAGTTACTCCGGAGATTCACCCCTCCACTTT. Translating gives CASSYSGDSPLHF.

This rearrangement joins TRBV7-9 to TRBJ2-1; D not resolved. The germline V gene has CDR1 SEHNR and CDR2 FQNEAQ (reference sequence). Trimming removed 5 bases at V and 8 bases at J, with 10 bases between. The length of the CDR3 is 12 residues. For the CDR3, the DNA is TGTGCCAGCAGCCCACCAGCCGATGAGCAGTTCTTC. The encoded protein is CASSPPADEQFF.

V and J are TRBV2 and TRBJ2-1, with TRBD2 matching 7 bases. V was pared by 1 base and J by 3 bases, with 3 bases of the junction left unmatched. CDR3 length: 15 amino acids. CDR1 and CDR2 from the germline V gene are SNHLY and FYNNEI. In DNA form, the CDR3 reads TGTGCCAGCAGTGAAGAGAGCGGGGACTACAATGAGCAGTTCTTC. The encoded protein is CASSEESGDYNEQFF.

In DNA, the CDR3 is TGTGCCAGCAGCGTAGGAAACAGGCAAAACATTCAGTACTTC. It translates to CASSVGNRQNIQYF. The chain combines TRBV9 with TRBJ2-4, with D possibly being TRBD1 (5 bases). Trimming pared 0 bases from V and 5 bases from J, leaving 9 bases between. The CDR3 has 14 amino acids. Germline V gene data show CDR1 as SGDLS and CDR2 as YYNGEE.

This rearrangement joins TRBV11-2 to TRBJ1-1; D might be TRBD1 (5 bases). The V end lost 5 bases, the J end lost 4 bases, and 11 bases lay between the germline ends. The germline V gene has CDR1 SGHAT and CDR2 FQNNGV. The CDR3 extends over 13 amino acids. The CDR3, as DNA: TGTGCCAGCAGCCGACGCGGGGGCACTGAAGCTTTCTTT. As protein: CASSRRGGTEAFF.

CDR3 DNA: TGTGCCAGCAGCTCGACACCGGGACAGGGTGAGAAACTGTTTTTT. Amino acids: CASSSTPGQGEKLFF. This chain joins TRBV5-5 and TRBJ1-4; 9 bases match TRBD1. CDR1 SGHKS and CDR2 YYEKEE come from the germline V gene (reference sequence). This CDR3 comprises 15 residues. The trim removed 3 bases at V and 11 bases at J, leaving 11 bases unmatched.

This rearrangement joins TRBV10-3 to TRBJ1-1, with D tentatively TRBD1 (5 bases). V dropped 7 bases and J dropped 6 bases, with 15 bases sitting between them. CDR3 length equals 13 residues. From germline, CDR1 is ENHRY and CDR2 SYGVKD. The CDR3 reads CAIISLPTAEAFF. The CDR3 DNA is TGTGCCATCATCTCTCTGCCGACAGCTGAAGCTTTCTTT.

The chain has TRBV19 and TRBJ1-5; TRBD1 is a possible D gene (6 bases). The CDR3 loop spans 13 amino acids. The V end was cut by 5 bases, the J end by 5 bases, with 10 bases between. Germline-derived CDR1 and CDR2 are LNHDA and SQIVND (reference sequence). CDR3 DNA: TGTGCCAGTAGTCGGACAGTCCATCAGCCCCAGCATTTT. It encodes CASSRTVHQPQHF.

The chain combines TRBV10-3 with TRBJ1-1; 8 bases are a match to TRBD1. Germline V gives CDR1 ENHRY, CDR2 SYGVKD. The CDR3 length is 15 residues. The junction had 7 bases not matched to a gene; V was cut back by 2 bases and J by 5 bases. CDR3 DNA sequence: TGTGCCATCAGTGAGAATGGACAGGGAGGTACTGAAGCTTTCTTT. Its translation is CAISENGQGGTEAFF.